The rows below give T cell receptor beta chains drawn from one sample of a study of PD-1 blockade in classical Hodgkin lymphoma. The data were produced by immunoSEQ multiplex PCR, yet TCRdb's version contains in-frame clones alone and is incomplete. The data contain around 45,000 clones, 55% to 75% of them singletons. The sequencing used peripheral blood mononuclear cells (PBMCs), collected at baseline. The receptors come from a human donor with classical Hodgkin lymphoma. Both conserved end residues are part of each CDR3. Fields, in order: J gene, V gene, D gene, clone size, CDR3 DNA, CDR3 protein. A D gene is named only where the DNA matches it firmly. Clone size is shown for a subset of rows, as once, few, many or a class of expanded clone.

j_call: TRBJ2-4; v_call: TRBV25-1; d_call: NA; clone_size: NA; cdr3_nt: TGTGCCAGCAGTGAATATGGGGTGGACAAAAACATTCAGTACTTC; cdr3_aa: CASSEYGVDKNIQYF
j_call: TRBJ1-4; v_call: TRBV5-6; d_call: TRBD1; clone_size: NA; cdr3_nt: TGTGCCAGCAGCCGGACAGGGGATGAAAAACTGTTTTTT; cdr3_aa: CASSRTGDEKLFF
j_call: TRBJ2-7; v_call: TRBV30; d_call: NA; clone_size: NA; cdr3_nt: TGTGCCTGGAGCACGGGGGGCGGGGAGCAGTACTTC; cdr3_aa: CAWSTGGGEQYF
j_call: TRBJ2-1; v_call: TRBV29-1; d_call: NA; clone_size: NA; cdr3_nt: TGCAGCGTTTCCCCGACAGGCGATATCTACAATGAGCAGTTCTTC; cdr3_aa: CSVSPTGDIYNEQFF
j_call: TRBJ1-1; v_call: TRBV6-5; d_call: NA; clone_size: NA; cdr3_nt: TGTGCCAGCAGTAGGAGCACTGAAGCTTTCTTT; cdr3_aa: CASSRSTEAFF
j_call: TRBJ2-7; v_call: TRBV18; d_call: NA; clone_size: NA; cdr3_nt: TGTGCCAGCTCACCCGTAGATAGCTACGAGCAGTACTTC; cdr3_aa: CASSPVDSYEQYF
j_call: TRBJ1-2; v_call: TRBV9; d_call: NA; clone_size: few; cdr3_nt: TGTGCCAGCAGCTCTTGGGGCGGCTATGGCTACACCTTC; cdr3_aa: CASSSWGGYGYTF
j_call: TRBJ2-7; v_call: TRBV4-3; d_call: NA; clone_size: NA; cdr3_nt: TGCGCCAGCAGCCGAGGAGGAGGGTTCGAGCAGTACTTC; cdr3_aa: CASSRGGGFEQYF
j_call: TRBJ1-1; v_call: TRBV29-1; d_call: NA; clone_size: NA; cdr3_nt: TGCAGCGTTGGATCTGGGGCAGAGAACACTGAAGCTTTCTTT; cdr3_aa: CSVGSGAENTEAFF
j_call: TRBJ2-1; v_call: TRBV7-2; d_call: TRBD2; clone_size: NA; cdr3_nt: TGTGCCAACGTTCTAGCGGATGCACCTCACCAATTCTTC; cdr3_aa: CANVLADAPHQFF
j_call: TRBJ1-1; v_call: TRBV6-5; d_call: NA; clone_size: NA; cdr3_nt: TGTGCCAGCAGTTACTCCGGGGCAGGGAACACTGAAGCTTTCTTT; cdr3_aa: CASSYSGAGNTEAFF
j_call: TRBJ1-1; v_call: TRBV9; d_call: NA; clone_size: few; cdr3_nt: TGTGCCAGCAGCGTAGCTACTAGGGCGGGATGGAACACTGAAGCTTTCTTT; cdr3_aa: CASSVATRAGWNTEAFF
j_call: TRBJ2-2; v_call: TRBV5-1; d_call: NA; clone_size: NA; cdr3_nt: TGCGTCAGCAAAGAGGTGGGGCAGATCCTGAACACCGGGGAGCTGTTTTTT; cdr3_aa: CVSKEVGQILNTGELFF
j_call: TRBJ2-5; v_call: TRBV7-7; d_call: NA; clone_size: few; cdr3_nt: TGTGCCAGCAGCAATAAAGAGACCCAGTACTTC; cdr3_aa: CASSNKETQYF
j_call: TRBJ2-3; v_call: TRBV11-2; d_call: TRBD2; clone_size: NA; cdr3_nt: TGTGCCAGCAGCTTACTAGCGGGAGTCACAGATACGCAGTATTTT; cdr3_aa: CASSLLAGVTDTQYF
j_call: TRBJ2-1; v_call: TRBV7-2; d_call: TRBD2; clone_size: NA; cdr3_nt: TGTGCCAGCAGCGATAGCGGGAGCTATGAGCAGTTCTTC; cdr3_aa: CASSDSGSYEQFF
j_call: TRBJ2-7; v_call: TRBV4-3; d_call: NA; clone_size: NA; cdr3_nt: TGCGCCAGCAGCCAAGAGGGGACCTACGAGCAGTACTTC; cdr3_aa: CASSQEGTYEQYF
j_call: TRBJ1-1; v_call: TRBV19; d_call: TRBD1; clone_size: NA; cdr3_nt: TGTGCCAGTAGATATGGACAGGGGGCTTTCTTT; cdr3_aa: CASRYGQGAFF